This T cell receptor beta chain was profiled in a study of T cell responses to AZD1222 COVID-19 vaccine (dated by TCRdb to 2020 to 2022). Study-level background: AZD1222 recipients given second doses at about 4 weeks or at about 12 weeks were pooled, since spike-specific TCR depth and breadth were not found to differ between the two schedules. A total of about 230 trial participants underwent TCR sequencing, of whom around 200 received two doses of AZD1222 and about 25 received two doses of the MenACWY control vaccine. Enrollment into the trials was organized by age into subgroups of 18-55, 56-69 and 70-plus years, and those subgroups contained roughly 140, 27 and 60 TCR-sequenced participants, respectively. Summary of the overall study and its limitations: Only 5 to 7 AZD1222 recipients were SARS-CoV-2 seropositive at baseline, limiting conclusions about previously exposed vaccinees. Most participants were white British and females outnumbered males, and the authors suggested that clonal diversity may have been underestimated. In the small 56-69-year group, the increase in depth fell short of significance, most likely because of low power. The vaccine-associated CD4 TCRs covered the entire spike protein, and the dominant responses fell in regions 160-218 and 743-854. Nearly half of unique spike-specific TCRs reportedly recognized epitopes outside regions mutated in the B.1.351 and B.1.1.7 variants. After two AZD1222 doses, both the breadth and the depth of spike-specific TCRs were significantly higher than at day 0 and than in MenACWY recipients. No day 14 peak-response samples were available, so repertoires were characterized only after the peak T cell response.

The CDR3 regions of human TCRbeta chains were analyzed by immunosequencing. In the source study's methods: Repertoire TCRs were matched against a reference library of SARS-CoV-2-specific TCRs generated with the MIRA antigen-specificity platform. Breadth was defined as the fraction of unique TCRs that were SARS-CoV-2-associated, and depth was defined as the fraction of total T cells that were SARS-CoV-2-associated. Each spike-specific TCR was assigned to its reactive spike region and to a CD4 or CD8 class using the MIRA data. Log10-transformed breadth and depth values were compared by one-way ANOVA with Sidak's multiple comparisons tests. Sourced from immuneACCESS, this table was stored by TCRdb with only in-frame sequences that have V and J called. A share of the clones is absent; for the studies checked, an unresolved V gene accounts for under half, and the remainder has no known explanation. The DNA gave D and trimming, while V, J and clone size come from that table. The sample table records more than 110,000 clones; 80% to 95% of these occur just once. The leading ten clones occupy roughly 5% of the sample.

Based on the germline V gene (reference sequence), the CDR1 and CDR2 sequences are MNHEY and SMNVEV. From cysteine to phenylalanine, the CDR3 is 12 amino acids long. Solely the CDR3 DNA is kept, with 36 bases framed from the first base. V drops 1 base and J drops 6 bases, leaving 4 bases in between. The sample holds one count of this clone. The clone's antigen remains unknown. Base quality data are lacking; no much larger clone is found one base away. The time point label here, explained by the study, means: baseline before first vaccination. Vaccinee samples were obtained from the UK trials COV001 and COV002, which included a single-blind randomized controlled phase 2/3 trial of AZD1222 (ChAdOx1 nCoV-19) in healthy adults. Trial participant PBMC samples were collected at day 0 and day 28 after the second dose for TCRbeta chain sequencing.

The sequence links TRBV27 to TRBJ2-1; no confident D gene assignment can be made. This clonotype was sampled from an adult in good health. The sequencing here drew on peripheral blood, taken on day 0 of AZD1222 vaccination. The CDR3 protein: CASSLLGNEQFF. At the DNA level, the sequence is TGTGCCAGCAGTTTATTAGGCAATGAGCAGTTCTTC.